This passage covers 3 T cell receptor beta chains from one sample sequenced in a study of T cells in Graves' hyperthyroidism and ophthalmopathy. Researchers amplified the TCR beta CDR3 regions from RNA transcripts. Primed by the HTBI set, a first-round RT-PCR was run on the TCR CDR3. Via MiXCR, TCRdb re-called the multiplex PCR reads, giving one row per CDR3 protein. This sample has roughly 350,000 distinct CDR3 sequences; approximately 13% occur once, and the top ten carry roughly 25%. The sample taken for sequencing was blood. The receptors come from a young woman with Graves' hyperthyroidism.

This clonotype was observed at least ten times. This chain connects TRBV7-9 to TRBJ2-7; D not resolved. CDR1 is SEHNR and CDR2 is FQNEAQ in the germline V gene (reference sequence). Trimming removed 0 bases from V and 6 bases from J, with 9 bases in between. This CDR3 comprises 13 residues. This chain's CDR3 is CASSLASLSEQYF. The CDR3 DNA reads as TGTGCCAGCAGCTTAGCTAGTCTTAGCGAGCAGTACTTC.

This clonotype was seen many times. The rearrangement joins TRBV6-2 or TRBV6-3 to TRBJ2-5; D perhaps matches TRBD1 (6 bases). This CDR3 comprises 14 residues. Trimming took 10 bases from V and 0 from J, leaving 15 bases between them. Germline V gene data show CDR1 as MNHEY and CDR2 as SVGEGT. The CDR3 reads CAIRKTGYQETQYF. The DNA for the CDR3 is TGTGCCATCCGTAAAACAGGGTACCAAGAGACCCAGTACTTC.

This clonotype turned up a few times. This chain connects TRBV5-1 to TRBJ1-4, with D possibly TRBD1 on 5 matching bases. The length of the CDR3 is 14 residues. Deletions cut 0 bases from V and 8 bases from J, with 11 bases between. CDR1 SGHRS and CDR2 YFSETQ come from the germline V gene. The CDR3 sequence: CASSLDGGDEKLFF. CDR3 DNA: TGCGCCAGCAGCTTGGATGGCGGGGACGAAAAACTGTTTTTT. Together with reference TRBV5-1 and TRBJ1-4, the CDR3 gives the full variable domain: KAGVTQTPRYLIKTRGQQVTLSCSPISGHRSVSWYQQTPGQGLQFLFEYFSETQRNKGNFPGRFSGRQFSNSRSEMNVSTLELGDSALYLCASSLDGGDEKLFFGSGTQLSVL.